The source of this TCR beta chain is a study of OX40 agonist ivuxolimab in advanced cancers. The wider study: Ivuxolimab, an agonistic anti-OX40 (CD134) antibody, was given to patients.

The V and J ends lost 5 bases and 4 bases, in that order; junction bases with no gene match: 7. Per the germline V gene, CDR1 is SGHTA and CDR2 is FQGNSA. The CDR3 contains 16 residues. Repertoires were generated with immunoSEQ multiplex PCR, while TCRdb's copy carries only in-frame clones and drops some. The table lists about 33,000 clones, roughly three quarters of them singletons. Study-wide findings and caveats: Among the least clonally expanded were partial responders at 0.1-3.0 mg/kg. The antigen specificity of the peripheral T cells (those that were expanded) was not determined. Also showing low normalized T-cell clonal expansion were some of the nonresponders.

Note on this clone: Its antigen is as yet unknown.

The chain carries TRBV7-2 and TRBJ2-2; TRBD2 agrees at 10 bases. Material: CD4+ or CD8+ T cells sorted from blood, obtained in a trial of the OX40 agonist ivuxolimab. The receptor was isolated from an adult with an advanced solid tumor such as melanoma, head and neck, liver or kidney cancer. This CDR3 is CASSPKSGGATGELFF. CDR3 sequence (DNA): TGTGCCAGCAGCCCCAAAAGCGGGGGGGCCACCGGGGAGCTGTTTTTT.